A selection of T cell receptor beta chains follows, all from one sample in a study of immune evolution from preneoplasia to lung adenocarcinoma. Profiling relied on immunoSEQ multiplex PCR, and the TCRdb table lists in-frame clones only, not all of them. Of some 9,200 clones listed, more than 75% are singletons. The sequencing sample was made of FFPE lung adenocarcinoma in situ tissue. All receptors derive from a person at least 80 years old with lung adenocarcinoma. Each CDR3 is given with its conserved first and last residue. A D gene is named only where the DNA matches it firmly. The size entry is marked missing in some rows and otherwise reads once, few, many or a size class.

clone_size: few
j_call: TRBJ2-3
v_call: TRBV5-1
d_call: TRBD2
cdr3_nt: TGCGCCAGCAGCGGAGGGGACTACACAGATACGCAGTATTTT
cdr3_aa: CASSGGDYTDTQYF

clone_size: .
j_call: TRBJ2-3
v_call: TRBV19
d_call: .
cdr3_nt: TGTGCCAGTAGTCTAATGACTAGCACAGATACGCAGTATTTT
cdr3_aa: CASSLMTSTDTQYF

clone_size: .
j_call: TRBJ2-3
v_call: TRBV7-2
d_call: .
cdr3_nt: TGTGCCAGCAGCTTAGTATCCACAGATACGCAGTATTTT
cdr3_aa: CASSLVSTDTQYF

clone_size: .
j_call: TRBJ2-6
v_call: TRBV2
d_call: .
cdr3_nt: TGTGCCAGCAGTCCCGGAATCTCTGGGGCCAACGTCCTGACTTTC
cdr3_aa: CASSPGISGANVLTF

clone_size: medium-sized
j_call: TRBJ1-2
v_call: TRBV6-5
d_call: .
cdr3_nt: TGTGCCAGCAGTTCCAATCCGGGGACCTCCATGAGTGGCTACACCTTC
cdr3_aa: CASSSNPGTSMSGYTF

clone_size: .
j_call: TRBJ2-5
v_call: TRBV7-2
d_call: .
cdr3_nt: TGTGCCAGCAGCTTAGATCAGGGTGGAGAGACCCAGTACTTC
cdr3_aa: CASSLDQGGETQYF

clone_size: .
j_call: TRBJ1-2
v_call: TRBV4-3
d_call: .
cdr3_nt: TGCGCCAGCAGCCAAGACAGGTCTAGGGCCTATGGCTACACCTTC
cdr3_aa: CASSQDRSRAYGYTF

clone_size: .
j_call: TRBJ1-3
v_call: TRBV9
d_call: .
cdr3_nt: TGTGCCAGCAGCGTAGTCGGGAAAGGTGGAAACACCATATATTTT
cdr3_aa: CASSVVGKGGNTIYF

clone_size: .
j_call: TRBJ1-4
v_call: TRBV4-3
d_call: TRBD1
cdr3_nt: TGCGCCAGCAGCCAAGAACGACAGGGTAGTGGAAAACTGTTTTTT
cdr3_aa: CASSQERQGSGKLFF

clone_size: few
j_call: TRBJ2-3
v_call: TRBV7-7
d_call: TRBD2
cdr3_nt: TGTGCTAGCAGCCAGGGACTAGCGGGGACCGGGGATACGCAGTATTTT
cdr3_aa: CASSQGLAGTGDTQYF

clone_size: .
j_call: TRBJ2-1
v_call: TRBV10-3
d_call: TRBD2
cdr3_nt: TGTGCCATCAGTGATCAACTAGCGGGGGACAATGAGCAGTTCTTC
cdr3_aa: CAISDQLAGDNEQFF

clone_size: .
j_call: TRBJ2-1
v_call: TRBV2
d_call: TRBD1
cdr3_nt: TGTGCCAGCACCATAGACAGGGACTCCTACAATGAGCAGTTCTTC
cdr3_aa: CASTIDRDSYNEQFF

clone_size: .
j_call: TRBJ2-1
v_call: TRBV9
d_call: .
cdr3_nt: TGTGCCAGCAGCGCCCAAGTTGATGAGCAGTTCTTC
cdr3_aa: CASSAQVDEQFF

clone_size: .
j_call: TRBJ2-5
v_call: TRBV5-4
d_call: .
cdr3_nt: TGTGCCAGCAGCTCCTCCAAAGAGACCCAGTACTTC
cdr3_aa: CASSSSKETQYF

clone_size: .
j_call: TRBJ2-3
v_call: TRBV7-2
d_call: .
cdr3_nt: TGTGCCAGCAGCCGACATACCATCACAGATACGCAGTATTTT
cdr3_aa: CASSRHTITDTQYF

clone_size: .
j_call: TRBJ2-3
v_call: TRBV4-3
d_call: .
cdr3_nt: TGCGCCAGCAGCCAAGACGGGACGTACACAGATACGCAGTATTTT
cdr3_aa: CASSQDGTYTDTQYF

clone_size: once
j_call: TRBJ1-1
v_call: TRBV20-1
d_call: TRBD1
cdr3_nt: TGCAGTGCAACACAGGGGGGTGAAGCTTTCTTT
cdr3_aa: CSATQGGEAFF

clone_size: .
j_call: TRBJ1-2
v_call: TRBV4-2
d_call: .
cdr3_nt: TGTGCCAGCAGCCAAGAAATTGCGGGCAGACGGGGCAGTCGTTACACCTTC
cdr3_aa: CASSQEIAGRRGSRYTF

clone_size: once
j_call: TRBJ2-3
v_call: TRBV30
d_call: TRBD2
cdr3_nt: TGTGCCTGGAGTAGCGGGGGGGCCGAACGTACGGGGCAGTATTTT
cdr3_aa: CAWSSGGAERTGQYF

clone_size: .
j_call: TRBJ2-5
v_call: TRBV4-2
d_call: .
cdr3_nt: TGTGCCAGCAGCCAAGATCTAGGCGGGGGCAGCCAAGAGACCCAGTACTTC
cdr3_aa: CASSQDLGGGSQETQYF

clone_size: .
j_call: TRBJ1-2
v_call: TRBV6-6
d_call: .
cdr3_nt: TGTGCCAGCAGTCGCGGGTCTAACTATGGCTACACCTTC
cdr3_aa: CASSRGSNYGYTF

clone_size: .
j_call: TRBJ1-1
v_call: TRBV11-3
d_call: .
cdr3_nt: TGTGCCAGCAGCTTAGATCCCCTTCTTAAGGGGATTAACACTGAAGCTTTCTTT
cdr3_aa: CASSLDPLLKGINTEAFF

clone_size: .
j_call: TRBJ2-7
v_call: TRBV11-3
d_call: .
cdr3_nt: TGTGCCAGCAGCTTGGGGCGGAACTACGAGCAGTACTTC
cdr3_aa: CASSLGRNYEQYF

clone_size: .
j_call: TRBJ2-3
v_call: TRBV11-2
d_call: .
cdr3_nt: TGTGCCAGCAGCTTAGGGCAGGTCACAGATACGCAGTATTTT
cdr3_aa: CASSLGQVTDTQYF

clone_size: .
j_call: TRBJ1-6
v_call: TRBV5-1
d_call: .
cdr3_nt: TGCGCCAGCAGTTTCGGGATTATAGGTTCACCCCTCCACTTT
cdr3_aa: CASSFGIIGSPLHF

clone_size: .
j_call: TRBJ2-4
v_call: TRBV7-9
d_call: TRBD1
cdr3_nt: TGTGCCAGCAGCTTAGCGGGACAGGGGGGAGCCAAAAACATTCAGTACTTC
cdr3_aa: CASSLAGQGGAKNIQYF

clone_size: .
j_call: TRBJ1-2
v_call: TRBV6-5
d_call: TRBD1
cdr3_nt: TGTGCCAGCAATCGACAGGGTGGGAAAAATGGCTACACCTTC
cdr3_aa: CASNRQGGKNGYTF

clone_size: .
j_call: TRBJ1-1
v_call: TRBV4-1
d_call: .
cdr3_nt: TGCGCCAGCAGCCCTGATCCTCGGGGGACTGAAGCTTTCTTT
cdr3_aa: CASSPDPRGTEAFF

clone_size: once
j_call: TRBJ2-7
v_call: TRBV5-8
d_call: .
cdr3_nt: TGTGCCAGCAGCTTTTTCGACTTCCGCGCGACAGGATTCTACGAGCAGTACTTC
cdr3_aa: CASSFFDFRATGFYEQYF

clone_size: few
j_call: TRBJ2-1
v_call: TRBV14
d_call: TRBD1
cdr3_nt: TGTGCCAGCAGCCGAGTCAGGGGGTTGTCTGTCAATGAGCAGTTCTTC
cdr3_aa: CASSRVRGLSVNEQFF

clone_size: .
j_call: TRBJ2-7
v_call: TRBV7-9
d_call: TRBD1
cdr3_nt: TGTGCCAGCACCTCATTGGGGAGGGACAGGGACTACGAGCAGTACTTC
cdr3_aa: CASTSLGRDRDYEQYF

clone_size: once
j_call: TRBJ2-7
v_call: TRBV9
d_call: .
cdr3_nt: TGTGCCAGCAGCGGGCAGGGCTACGAGCAGTACTTC
cdr3_aa: CASSGQGYEQYF

clone_size: .
j_call: TRBJ1-5
v_call: TRBV5-8
d_call: .
cdr3_nt: TGTGCCAGCAGCTTGGAGGTCGGAAAGTTGCCCCAGCATTTT
cdr3_aa: CASSLEVGKLPQHF

clone_size: .
j_call: TRBJ1-4
v_call: TRBV5-1
d_call: .
cdr3_nt: TGCGCCAGCGCGGACAGTTATAATGAAAAACTGTTTTTT
cdr3_aa: CASADSYNEKLFF

clone_size: once
j_call: TRBJ2-2
v_call: TRBV18
d_call: .
cdr3_nt: TGTGCCAGCCCGGACCTAAAAACGGGCACCGGGGAGCTGTTTTTT
cdr3_aa: CASPDLKTGTGELFF

clone_size: .
j_call: TRBJ2-3
v_call: TRBV4-2
d_call: TRBD2
cdr3_nt: TGTGCCAGCAGCCGCCCTAGCGGGGGGGCTTATACGCAGTATTTT
cdr3_aa: CASSRPSGGAYTQYF

clone_size: .
j_call: TRBJ2-3
v_call: TRBV28
d_call: .
cdr3_nt: TGTGCCAGCACTCCCCCGGGACTGGGCGCAGATACGCAGTATTTT
cdr3_aa: CASTPPGLGADTQYF

clone_size: .
j_call: TRBJ2-1
v_call: TRBV2
d_call: .
cdr3_nt: TGTGCCAGCAGTCTCACAGGGTCTTACTACAATGAGCAGTTCTTC
cdr3_aa: CASSLTGSYYNEQFF

clone_size: .
j_call: TRBJ1-1
v_call: TRBV2
d_call: .
cdr3_nt: TGTGCCAGCAGTGAAAGTTGGGGTTCTGAAGCTTTCTTT
cdr3_aa: CASSESWGSEAFF

clone_size: few
j_call: TRBJ2-5
v_call: TRBV7-2
d_call: TRBD2
cdr3_nt: TGTGCCAGCAGCCCGTCCGGACTAGCGGGGAGAGAGACCCAGTACTTC
cdr3_aa: CASSPSGLAGRETQYF

clone_size: .
j_call: TRBJ2-5
v_call: TRBV7-6
d_call: .
cdr3_nt: TGTGCCAGCAGCAAGTACCAAGAGACCCAGTACTTC
cdr3_aa: CASSKYQETQYF

clone_size: .
j_call: TRBJ1-3
v_call: TRBV11-2
d_call: TRBD1
cdr3_nt: TGTGCCAGCAGAAGGGACAGGGAAATCTCTGGAAACACCATATATTTT
cdr3_aa: CASRRDREISGNTIYF

clone_size: .
j_call: TRBJ1-4
v_call: TRBV18
d_call: .
cdr3_nt: TGTGCCAGCTCACCAGTGGCGACAGGCAATGAAAAACTGTTTTTT
cdr3_aa: CASSPVATGNEKLFF

clone_size: once
j_call: TRBJ2-1
v_call: TRBV6-6
d_call: .
cdr3_nt: TGTGCCAGCAGTTACTCACCGCAGGGTTGGGGGCAGTTCTTC
cdr3_aa: CASSYSPQGWGQFF

clone_size: medium-sized
j_call: TRBJ2-7
v_call: TRBV27
d_call: .
cdr3_nt: TGTGCCAGCAGCCAACGGGACTCTTACGAGCAGTACTTC
cdr3_aa: CASSQRDSYEQYF

clone_size: .
j_call: TRBJ2-7
v_call: TRBV10-3
d_call: TRBD2
cdr3_nt: TGTGCCACAACCGGGACTAGCGGGGGGGCGGGGTCCTACGAGCAGTACTTC
cdr3_aa: CATTGTSGGAGSYEQYF

clone_size: .
j_call: TRBJ2-3
v_call: TRBV4-3
d_call: .
cdr3_nt: TGCGCCAGCAGCTCGCGACAGGCGGGGGACACAGATACGCAGTATTTT
cdr3_aa: CASSSRQAGDTDTQYF

clone_size: .
j_call: TRBJ2-1
v_call: TRBV7-2
d_call: .
cdr3_nt: TGTGCCAGCAGCATCCGGGACGGACCTTACAATGAGCAGTTCTTC
cdr3_aa: CASSIRDGPYNEQFF

clone_size: .
j_call: TRBJ2-2
v_call: TRBV7-2
d_call: TRBD2
cdr3_nt: TGTGCCAGCAGCTCGCGAGGACTAGGGACCGGGGAGCTGTTTTTT
cdr3_aa: CASSSRGLGTGELFF

clone_size: .
j_call: TRBJ1-2
v_call: TRBV5-1
d_call: .
cdr3_nt: TGCGCCAGCAGCACGGGCGGACTCCCACCCTCCGGCTACACCTTC
cdr3_aa: CASSTGGLPPSGYTF

clone_size: .
j_call: TRBJ2-5
v_call: TRBV7-9
d_call: TRBD1
cdr3_nt: TGTGCCAGCAGCTTAGACCCGGGACAGGGGGGACAAGAGACCCAGTACTTC
cdr3_aa: CASSLDPGQGGQETQYF

clone_size: .
j_call: TRBJ1-6
v_call: TRBV4-3
d_call: .
cdr3_nt: TGCGCCAGCAGCCAAGATGGGTTTGGCAGGATGTCCCTTCTCCACTTT
cdr3_aa: CASSQDGFGRMSLLHF

clone_size: .
j_call: TRBJ1-1
v_call: TRBV4-1
d_call: .
cdr3_nt: TGCGCCAGCAGCCAAGATGGGCGAGACGGCGACACTGAAGCTTTCTTT
cdr3_aa: CASSQDGRDGDTEAFF

clone_size: few
j_call: TRBJ1-1
v_call: TRBV7-2
d_call: .
cdr3_nt: TGTGCCAGCAGCTTAATAATGAACACTGAAGCTTTCTTT
cdr3_aa: CASSLIMNTEAFF

clone_size: .
j_call: TRBJ1-1
v_call: TRBV18
d_call: TRBD1
cdr3_nt: TGTGCCAGCTCCCGGGGAGGGACAGGGAACACTGAAGCTTTCTTT
cdr3_aa: CASSRGGTGNTEAFF